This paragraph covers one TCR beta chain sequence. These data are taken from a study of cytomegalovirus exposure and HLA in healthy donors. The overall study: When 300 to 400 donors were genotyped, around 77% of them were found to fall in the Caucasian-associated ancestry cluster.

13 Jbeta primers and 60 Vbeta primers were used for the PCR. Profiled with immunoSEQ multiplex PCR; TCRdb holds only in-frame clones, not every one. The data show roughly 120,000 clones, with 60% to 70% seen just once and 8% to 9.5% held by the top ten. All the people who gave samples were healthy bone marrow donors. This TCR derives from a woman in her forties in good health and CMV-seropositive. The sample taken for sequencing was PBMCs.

CDR3 sequence: CASSPDRAERAEAFF. The CDR3 DNA reads as TGCGCCAGCAGCCCGGACAGGGCGGAGAGAGCTGAAGCTTTCTTT. The V and J genes are TRBV5-1 and TRBJ1-1, with TRBD1 matching 8 bases. The length of the CDR3 is 15 residues. The germline CDR1 and CDR2 sequences are SGHRS and YFSETQ. J was trimmed by 6 bases and V by 4 bases; bases with no gene match: 11. Full variable domain (rest looked up from reference TRBV5-1 and TRBJ1-1): KAGVTQTPRYLIKTRGQQVTLSCSPISGHRSVSWYQQTPGQGLQFLFEYFSETQRNKGNFPGRFSGRQFSNSRSEMNVSTLELGDSALYLCASSPDRAERAEAFFGQGTRLTVV.